This TCR beta chain is drawn from a study of T cell responses to AZD1222 COVID-19 vaccine. TCRdb's table, derived via immunoSEQ multiplex PCR, lists solely in-frame clones and lacks some. Among about 86,000 clones listed, 90% were seen once. V dropped 5 bases and J dropped 1; count of bases not matched to a gene: 4. The CDR3 length is 14 residues. Germline assignment: CDR1 SGHTA and CDR2 FQGTGA. This clonotype was obtained from an adult in good health. The sequenced sample was peripheral blood, obtained on day 0 of AZD1222 vaccination. The chain recombines TRBV7-3 with TRBJ1-1; 7 positions match TRBD1. CDR3 nucleotide sequence: TGTGCCAGCAGCGCGGGACAGCAGAACACTGAAGCTTTCTTT. Encoded protein: CASSAGQQNTEAFF. The full variable domain, rest sourced from reference TRBV7-3 and TRBJ1-1, is GAGVSQTPSNKVTEKGKYVELRCDPISGHTALYWYRQSLGQGPEFLIYFQGTGAADDSGLPNDRFFAVRPEGSVSTLKIQRTERGDSAVYLCASSAGQQNTEAFFGQGTRLTVV.